A selection of T cell receptor beta chains follows, all from one sample in a study of blood T cell repertoires in COVID-19. Using immunoSEQ multiplex PCR, the repertoire was profiled, and TCRdb retains in-frame clones only, with some absent. The profile shows over 120,000 clones, roughly 83% of them singletons. Sequenced material: peripheral blood. All receptors come from a woman aged 70-85 years with COVID-19, enrolled during active disease. CDR3s include the opening cysteine and the closing phenylalanine or tryptophan. Fields, in order: V gene, D gene, J gene, clone size, CDR3 DNA, CDR3 protein. A D gene is named only where the DNA matches it firmly. Some rows have no size entry. The others give once, few or many, or a class for an expanded clone.

TRBV7-2	TRBD2	TRBJ2-3	once	TGTGCCAGCAGCTCGCTTACGGGACTACGTAGCACAGATACGCAGTATTTT	CASSSLTGLRSTDTQYF
TRBV5-5	-	TRBJ1-3	-	TGTGCCAGCAGCTTGTCCCCCGGGAGATACTCTGGAAACACCATATATTTT	CASSLSPGRYSGNTIYF
TRBV18	-	TRBJ1-2	-	TGTGCCAGCTCACCAAGTCTATTGACTTCGACTCCAGCCTATGGCTACACCTTC	CASSPSLLTSTPAYGYTF
TRBV5-3	TRBD1	TRBJ2-7	-	TGTGCCAGAAGCTTGTGCTTCGGACAGGGACACTTC	CARSLCFGQGHF
TRBV28	-	TRBJ1-2	-	TGTGCCAGCAGTCGGGACACTAACTATGGCTACACCTTC	CASSRDTNYGYTF
TRBV20-1	-	TRBJ1-2	-	TGCAGTGCTACAGGTTCCTATGGCTACACCTTC	CSATGSYGYTF
TRBV2	TRBD1	TRBJ1-2	few	TGTGCCAGCAGGGGACAGGGGGCGGATGGCTACACCTTC	CASRGQGADGYTF
TRBV4-3	TRBD1	TRBJ1-5	-	TGCGCCAGCAGCCAACTCACAGGGGCCAATCAGCCCCAGCATTTT	CASSQLTGANQPQHF
TRBV7-6	-	TRBJ2-7	-	TGTGCCAGCAGCGAAGGACAGAGAAGTTCCTACGAGCAGTACTTC	CASSEGQRSSYEQYF
TRBV28	-	TRBJ1-6	-	TGTGCCAGCAGTTTATGGACACGTCTGCCGAATTCACCCCTCCACTTT	CASSLWTRLPNSPLHF
TRBV6-5	TRBD1	TRBJ2-7	once	TGTGCCACCGGGACAGGGAACGCCGAGCAGTACTTC	CATGTGNAEQYF
TRBV19	TRBD1	TRBJ1-5	-	TGTGCCAGTAGGACCGGGACAGGAGGGAATCAGCCCCAGCATTTT	CASRTGTGGNQPQHF
TRBV4-1	TRBD2	TRBJ2-2	-	TGCGCCAGCAGCCAATTGGGACTAGCGGGGGGTCGAACCGGGGAGCTGTTTTTT	CASSQLGLAGGRTGELFF
TRBV6-5	-	TRBJ1-2	-	TGTGCCAGCAGTTACAAAGAGGGCCCCTATGGCTACACCTTC	CASSYKEGPYGYTF
TRBV4-2	TRBD2	TRBJ2-1	-	TGTGCCAGCAGCCAAGGCCTGAGCGGGGACGGTAATGAGCAGTTCTTC	CASSQGLSGDGNEQFF